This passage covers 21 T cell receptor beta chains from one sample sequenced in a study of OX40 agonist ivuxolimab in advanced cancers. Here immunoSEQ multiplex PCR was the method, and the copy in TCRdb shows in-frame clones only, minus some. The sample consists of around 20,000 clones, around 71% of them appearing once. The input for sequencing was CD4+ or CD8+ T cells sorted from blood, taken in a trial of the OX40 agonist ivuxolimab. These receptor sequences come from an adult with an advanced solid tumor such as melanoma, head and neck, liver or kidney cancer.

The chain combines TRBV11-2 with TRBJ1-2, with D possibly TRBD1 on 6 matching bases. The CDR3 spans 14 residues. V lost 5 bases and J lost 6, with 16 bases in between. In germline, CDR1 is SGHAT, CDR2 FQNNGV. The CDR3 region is CASSSTTGSHGYTF. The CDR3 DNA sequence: TGTGCCAGCAGCAGCACTACAGGGAGCCATGGCTACACCTTC.

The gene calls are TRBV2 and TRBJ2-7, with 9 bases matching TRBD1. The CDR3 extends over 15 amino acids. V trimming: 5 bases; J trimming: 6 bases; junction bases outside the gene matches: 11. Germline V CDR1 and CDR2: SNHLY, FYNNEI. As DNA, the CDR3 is TGTGCCAGCAGTTACCTCGACAGGGGGACAAGCGAGCAGTACTTC. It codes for CASSYLDRGTSEQYF.

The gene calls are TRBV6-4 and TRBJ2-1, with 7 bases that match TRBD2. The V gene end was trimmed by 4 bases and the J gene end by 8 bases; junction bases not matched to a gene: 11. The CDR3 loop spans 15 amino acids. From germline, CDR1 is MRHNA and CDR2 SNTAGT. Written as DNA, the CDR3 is TGTGCCAGCAGTGCTAGCGGAATCCATGAGTATGAGCAGTTCTTC. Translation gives CASSASGIHEYEQFF.

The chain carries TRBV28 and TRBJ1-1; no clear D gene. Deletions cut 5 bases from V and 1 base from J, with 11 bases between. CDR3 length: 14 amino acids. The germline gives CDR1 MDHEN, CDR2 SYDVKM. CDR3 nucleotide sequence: TGTGCCAGCAGTCCCCCCTCGGGGAACACTGAAGCTTTCTTT. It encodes CASSPPSGNTEAFF.

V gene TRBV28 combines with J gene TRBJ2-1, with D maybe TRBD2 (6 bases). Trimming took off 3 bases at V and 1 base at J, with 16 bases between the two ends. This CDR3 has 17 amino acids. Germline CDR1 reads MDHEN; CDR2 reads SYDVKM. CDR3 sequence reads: CASSFPTEGTSYNEQFF. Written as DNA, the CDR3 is TGTGCCAGCAGTTTCCCGACGGAGGGGACTTCCTACAATGAGCAGTTCTTC.

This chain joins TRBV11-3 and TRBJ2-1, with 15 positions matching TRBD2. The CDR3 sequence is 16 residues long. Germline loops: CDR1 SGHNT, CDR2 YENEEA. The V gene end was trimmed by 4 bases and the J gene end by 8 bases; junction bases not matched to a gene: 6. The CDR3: CASSSRTSGRVDEQFF. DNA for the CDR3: TGTGCCAGCAGCTCCAGGACTAGCGGGAGGGTCGATGAGCAGTTCTTC.

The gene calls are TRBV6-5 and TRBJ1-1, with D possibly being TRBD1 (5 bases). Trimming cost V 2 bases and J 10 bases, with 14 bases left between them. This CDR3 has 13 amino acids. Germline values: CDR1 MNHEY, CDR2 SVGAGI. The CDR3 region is CASSYKLQASAFF. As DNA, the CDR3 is TGTGCCAGCAGTTACAAATTACAGGCGTCAGCTTTCTTT.

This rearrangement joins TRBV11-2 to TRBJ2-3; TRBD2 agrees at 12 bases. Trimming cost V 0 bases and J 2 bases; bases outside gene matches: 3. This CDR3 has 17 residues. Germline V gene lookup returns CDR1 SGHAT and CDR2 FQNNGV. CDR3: CASSLELAGGFTDTQYF. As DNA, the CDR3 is TGTGCCAGCAGCTTAGAGCTAGCGGGAGGGTTCACAGATACGCAGTATTTT.

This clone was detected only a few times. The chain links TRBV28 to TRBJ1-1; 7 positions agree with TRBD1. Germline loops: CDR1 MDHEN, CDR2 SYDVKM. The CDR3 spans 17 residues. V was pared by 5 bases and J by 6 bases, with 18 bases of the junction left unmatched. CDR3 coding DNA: TGTGCCAGCAGTGGGGTCCTCCCTTTACAGGGGAGCCCTGAAGCTTTCTTT. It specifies CASSGVLPLQGSPEAFF.

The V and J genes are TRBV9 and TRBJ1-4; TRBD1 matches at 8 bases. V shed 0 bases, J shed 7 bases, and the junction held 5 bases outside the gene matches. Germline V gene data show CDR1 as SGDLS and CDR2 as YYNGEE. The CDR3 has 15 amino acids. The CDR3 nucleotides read TGTGCCAGCAGCGTAGCTGGACAGGGTGGTGAAAAACTGTTTTTT. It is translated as CASSVAGQGGEKLFF.

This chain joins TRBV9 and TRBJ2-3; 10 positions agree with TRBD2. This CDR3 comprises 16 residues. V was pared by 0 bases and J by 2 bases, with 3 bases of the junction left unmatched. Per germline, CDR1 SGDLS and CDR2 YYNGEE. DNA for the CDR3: TGTGCCAGCAGCGTAGTAGGACTAGCGGCCACAGATACGCAGTATTTT. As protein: CASSVVGLAATDTQYF.

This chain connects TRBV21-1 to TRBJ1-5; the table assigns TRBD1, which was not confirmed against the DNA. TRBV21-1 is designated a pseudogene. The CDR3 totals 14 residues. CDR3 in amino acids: CASSQAPDNQPQHF. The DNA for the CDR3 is TGTGCCAGCAGCCAGGCGCCGGACAATCAGCCCCAGCATTTT.

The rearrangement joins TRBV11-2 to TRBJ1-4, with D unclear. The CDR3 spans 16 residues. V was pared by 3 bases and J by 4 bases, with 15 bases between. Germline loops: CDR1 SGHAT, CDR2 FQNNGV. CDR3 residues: CASSFAGEAFNEKLFF. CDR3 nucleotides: TGTGCCAGCAGCTTCGCCGGAGAGGCGTTTAATGAAAAACTGTTTTTT.

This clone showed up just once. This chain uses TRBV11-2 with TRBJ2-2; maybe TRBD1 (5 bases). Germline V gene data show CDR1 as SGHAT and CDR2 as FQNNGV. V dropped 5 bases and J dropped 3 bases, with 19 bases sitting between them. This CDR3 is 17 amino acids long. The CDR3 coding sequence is TGTGCCAGCAGCGGATCCATCCCAGGGTTCGACACCGGGGAGCTGTTTTTT. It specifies CASSGSIPGFDTGELFF.

For the CDR3, the DNA is TGTGCCAGCAGTGAAGGGTACAGCCCGGCGGCGGGGAGGATGGGCACAGATACGCAGTATTTT. This encodes CASSEGYSPAAGRMGTDTQYF. The chain combines TRBV6-1 with TRBJ2-3, with a possible D match to TRBD2 (6 bases). This CDR3 region has 21 residues. V lost 1 base and J 1 base, leaving 27 bases between the germline ends. Germline V CDR1 and CDR2: MNHNS, SASEGT.

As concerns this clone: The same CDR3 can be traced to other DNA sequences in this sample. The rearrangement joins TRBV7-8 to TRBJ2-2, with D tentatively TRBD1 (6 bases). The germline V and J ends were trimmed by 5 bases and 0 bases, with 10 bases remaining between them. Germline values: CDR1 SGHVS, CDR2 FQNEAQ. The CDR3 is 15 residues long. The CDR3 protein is CASSLQGPNTGELFF. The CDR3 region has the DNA TGTGCCAGCAGCCTACAGGGCCCGAACACCGGGGAGCTGTTTTTT. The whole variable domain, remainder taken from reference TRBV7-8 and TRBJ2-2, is GAGVSQSPRYKVAKRGQDVALRCDPISGHVSLFWYQQALGQGPEFLTYFQNEAQLDKSGLPSDRFFAERPEGSVSTLKIQRTQQEDSAVYLCASSLQGPNTGELFFGEGSRLTVL.

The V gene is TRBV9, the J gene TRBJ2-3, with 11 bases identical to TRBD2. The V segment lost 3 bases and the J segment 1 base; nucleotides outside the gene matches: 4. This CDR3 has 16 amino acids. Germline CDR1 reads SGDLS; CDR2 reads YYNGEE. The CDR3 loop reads CASSEGLAEGTDTQYF. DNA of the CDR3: TGTGCCAGCAGCGAGGGACTAGCGGAGGGCACAGATACGCAGTATTTT.

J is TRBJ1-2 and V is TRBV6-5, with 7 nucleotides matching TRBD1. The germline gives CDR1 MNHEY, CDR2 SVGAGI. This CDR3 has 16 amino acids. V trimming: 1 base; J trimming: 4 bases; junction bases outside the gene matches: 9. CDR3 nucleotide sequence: TGTGCCAGCAGTTACTGGCAGGGGGTTCTTAGCTATGGCTACACCTTC. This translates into CASSYWQGVLSYGYTF.

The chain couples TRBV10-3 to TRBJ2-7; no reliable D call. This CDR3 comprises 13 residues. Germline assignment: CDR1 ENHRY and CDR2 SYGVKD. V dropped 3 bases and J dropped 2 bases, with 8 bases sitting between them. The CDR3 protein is CAISDGTAYEQYF. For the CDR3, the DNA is TGTGCCATCAGTGACGGAACCGCCTACGAGCAGTACTTC.

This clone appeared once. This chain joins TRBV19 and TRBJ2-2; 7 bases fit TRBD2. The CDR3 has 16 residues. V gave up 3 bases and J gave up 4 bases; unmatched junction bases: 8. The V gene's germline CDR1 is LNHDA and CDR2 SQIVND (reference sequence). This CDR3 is CASSMSSAGFTGELFF. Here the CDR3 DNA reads TGTGCCAGTAGTATGTCATCAGCGGGATTCACCGGGGAGCTGTTTTTT.

Written as DNA, the CDR3 is TGTGCCATCAGTGATACAGGAACCTACGAGCAGTACTTC. Protein sequence: CAISDTGTYEQYF. The chain uses TRBV10-3 and TRBJ2-7; perhaps TRBD1 as D (5 bases). Per the germline V gene, CDR1 is ENHRY and CDR2 is SYGVKD. The CDR3 totals 13 residues. V gave up 3 bases and J gave up 2 bases, with 8 bases separating them.